This entry lists 9 T cell receptor beta chains sequenced from one sample in a study of blood T cell repertoires in COVID-19. Assay: immunoSEQ multiplex PCR; the TCRdb copy retains only in-frame clones and omits some. Of 150,000 to 200,000 clones listed, approximately 80% are singletons. What was sequenced was peripheral blood. The receptors stem from a woman older than 75 with acute or convalescent COVID-19.

This clone appeared once. The genes are TRBV28 and TRBJ1-1; 10 bases fit TRBD1. V lost 5 bases and J lost 1; bases outside the gene matches: 4. The germline gives CDR1 MDHEN, CDR2 SYDVKM. The CDR3 runs 15 residues. The CDR3 sequence: CASSPRTGGNTEAFF. CDR3 nucleotides: TGTGCCAGCAGTCCTCGGACAGGGGGGAACACTGAAGCTTTCTTT.

The chain has TRBV4-2 and TRBJ1-3, with D maybe TRBD1 (6 bases). CDR1 and CDR2 from the germline V gene are LGHNA and YNFKEQ. This CDR3 spans 16 amino acids. Trimming removed 8 bases from V and 3 bases from J, with 20 bases in between. The CDR3: CASGGGAGENGNTIYF. The CDR3 bases are TGTGCCAGCGGAGGGGGTGCGGGGGAAAATGGAAACACCATATATTTT.

This clone showed up just once. This chain links TRBV11-2 with TRBJ1-1, with a tentative D call TRBD1 (5 bases). Germline CDR1 reads SGHAT; CDR2 reads FQNNGV. The length of the CDR3 is 13 residues. V dropped 4 bases and J dropped 7 bases, with 13 bases sitting between them. In DNA, the CDR3 is TGTGCCAGCAGCTCCCCTCCGGGGGGTGAAGCTTTCTTT. Residues: CASSSPPGGEAFF.

The chain links TRBV7-8 to TRBJ1-3; 10 positions agree with TRBD1. Germline CDR1 reads SGHVS; CDR2 reads FQNEAQ. The trim removed 3 bases at V and 2 bases at J, leaving 1 base unmatched. This CDR3 has 15 amino acids. CDR3 amino acids: CASSFDRGPGNTIYF. CDR3 nucleotides: TGTGCCAGCAGCTTCGACAGGGGGCCTGGAAACACCATATATTTT.

The chain links TRBV7-2 to TRBJ1-2; D perhaps matches TRBD1 (6 bases). Germline loops: CDR1 SGHTA, CDR2 FQGNSA. The V end lost 4 bases, the J end lost 8 bases, and 11 bases lay between the germline ends. CDR3 length: 12 amino acids. The chain's CDR3 is CASSSTGLGYTF. In DNA form, the CDR3 reads TGTGCCAGCAGCTCCACAGGGCTGGGCTACACCTTC.

The chain employs TRBV19 and TRBJ1-5; 8 bases line up with TRBD1. This CDR3 spans 15 amino acids. Germline loops: CDR1 LNHDA, CDR2 SQIVND (reference sequence). With V trimmed by 2 bases and J by 2 bases, 2 bases remained unmatched. The CDR3, as DNA: TGTGCCAGTAGTATATGGGGACAGGGCAATCAGCCCCAGCATTTT. Translating gives CASSIWGQGNQPQHF.

This sequence joins TRBV2 and TRBJ1-1; a weak D match, TRBD1 (6 bases). The CDR3 has 13 residues. V shed 7 bases and J shed 7 bases, with 16 bases lying between them. Looked up from germline, CDR1 is SNHLY and CDR2 is FYNNEI. The CDR3 loop is CASNRDTQVEAFF. The CDR3 DNA follows: TGTGCCAGCAACCGGGACACACAGGTTGAAGCTTTCTTT.

This clone came up a few times. The chain joins TRBV30 to TRBJ2-7; 11 nucleotides align to TRBD2. CDR1 and CDR2 (germline): GTSNPN, SVGIG (reference sequence). CDR3 size: 14 residues. The V and J ends lost 2 bases and 4 bases, in that order; junction bases with no gene match: 4. The CDR3 loop is CAWSLLAGDYEQYF. The CDR3 coding sequence is TGTGCCTGGAGTTTACTAGCGGGAGATTACGAGCAGTACTTC.

This clone has only one observation. CDR3 nucleotide sequence: TGTGCCAGCAGTACAGCCCAGCCCCAGCATTTT. It specifies CASSTAQPQHF. The chain joins TRBV6-5 to TRBJ1-5; unclear D gene. Germline values: CDR1 MNHEY, CDR2 SVGAGI. The CDR3 sequence is 11 residues long. Trimming removed 5 bases at V and 7 bases at J, with 6 bases between.